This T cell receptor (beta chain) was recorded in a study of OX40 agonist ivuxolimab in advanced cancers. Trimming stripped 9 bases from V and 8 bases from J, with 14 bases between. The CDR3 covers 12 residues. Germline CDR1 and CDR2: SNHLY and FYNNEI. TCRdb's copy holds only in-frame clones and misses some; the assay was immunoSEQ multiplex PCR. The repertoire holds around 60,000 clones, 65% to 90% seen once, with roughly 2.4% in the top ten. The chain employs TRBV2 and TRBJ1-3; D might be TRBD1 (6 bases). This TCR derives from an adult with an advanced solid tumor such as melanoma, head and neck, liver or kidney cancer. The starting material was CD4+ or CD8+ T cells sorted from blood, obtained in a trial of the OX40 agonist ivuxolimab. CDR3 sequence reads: CASHRDGDTIYF. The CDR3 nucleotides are TGTGCCAGTCACAGGGACGGTGACACCATATATTTT. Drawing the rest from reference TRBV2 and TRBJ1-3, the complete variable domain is EPEVTQTPSHQVTQMGQEVILRCVPISNHLYFYWYRQILGQKVEFLVSFYNNEISEKSEIFDDQFSVERPDGSNFTLKIRSTKLEDSAMYFCASHRDGDTIYFGEGSWLTVV.